The T cell receptor beta chain described here comes from a study of T cells in Graves' hyperthyroidism and ophthalmopathy. RNA transcripts provided the source from which TCR beta CDR3 regions were amplified. TCR CDR3 regions were first amplified by RT-PCR with HTBI primers. TCRdb re-called the multiplex PCR reads with MiXCR, one entry per CDR3 protein. This sample carries around 300,000 distinct CDR3 sequences, 10% to 15% of them seen once, and the ten largest clones take approximately 7.8%. This clonotype was recorded many times. Each patient was aged 18 to 65 and had newly diagnosed hyperthyroidism of under 2 months' duration. Exclusion of patients followed from uncontrolled infection, other autoimmune disease, pregnancy or lactation. The sample, blood from the first hyperthyroidism diagnosis, precedes any ophthalmopathy symptoms. The sequenced sample was blood. The source is a woman aged 30 to 39 with Graves' hyperthyroidism that later progressed to Graves' ophthalmopathy.

The CDR3 coding sequence is TGCGCCAGCAGCCAAGAAGGCAGCACCTACGAGCAGTACTTC. This translates into CASSQEGSTYEQYF. The V and J genes are TRBV4-1 and TRBJ2-7; D is unresolved. The CDR3 sequence is 14 residues long. In germline, CDR1 is MGHRA, CDR2 YSYEKL. Trimming took 0 bases from V and 2 from J, leaving 8 bases between them.